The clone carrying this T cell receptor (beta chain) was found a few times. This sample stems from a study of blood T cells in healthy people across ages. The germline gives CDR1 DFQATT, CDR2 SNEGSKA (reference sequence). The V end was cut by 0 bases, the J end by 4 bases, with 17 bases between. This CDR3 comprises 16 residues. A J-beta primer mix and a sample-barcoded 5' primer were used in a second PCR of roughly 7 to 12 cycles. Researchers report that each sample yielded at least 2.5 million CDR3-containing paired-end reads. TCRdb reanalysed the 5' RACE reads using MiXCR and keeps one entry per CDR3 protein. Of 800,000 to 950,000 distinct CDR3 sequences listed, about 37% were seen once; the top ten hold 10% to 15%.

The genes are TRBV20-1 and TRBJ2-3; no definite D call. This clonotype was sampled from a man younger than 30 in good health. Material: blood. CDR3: CSARDNFGTAPDTQYF. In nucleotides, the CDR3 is TGCAGTGCTAGAGATAATTTTGGAACAGCTCCAGATACGCAGTATTTT.